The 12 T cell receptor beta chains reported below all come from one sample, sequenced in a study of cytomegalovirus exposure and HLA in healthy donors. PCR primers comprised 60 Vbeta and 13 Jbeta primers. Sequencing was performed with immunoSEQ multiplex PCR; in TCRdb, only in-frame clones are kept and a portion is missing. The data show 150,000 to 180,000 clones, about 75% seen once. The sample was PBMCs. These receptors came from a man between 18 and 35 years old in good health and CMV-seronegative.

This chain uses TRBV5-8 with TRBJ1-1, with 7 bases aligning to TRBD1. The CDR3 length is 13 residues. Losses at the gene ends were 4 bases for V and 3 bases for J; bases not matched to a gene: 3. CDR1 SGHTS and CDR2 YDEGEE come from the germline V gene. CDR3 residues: CASSDDRDTEAFF. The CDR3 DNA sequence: TGTGCCAGCAGCGACGACAGGGACACTGAAGCTTTCTTT.

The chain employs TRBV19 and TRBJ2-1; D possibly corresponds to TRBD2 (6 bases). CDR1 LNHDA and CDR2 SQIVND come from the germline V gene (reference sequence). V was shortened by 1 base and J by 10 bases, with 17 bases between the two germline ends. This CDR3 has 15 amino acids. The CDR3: CASSIGGLPRGEQFF. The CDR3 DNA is TGTGCCAGTAGTATAGGGGGACTCCCACGAGGGGAGCAGTTCTTC.

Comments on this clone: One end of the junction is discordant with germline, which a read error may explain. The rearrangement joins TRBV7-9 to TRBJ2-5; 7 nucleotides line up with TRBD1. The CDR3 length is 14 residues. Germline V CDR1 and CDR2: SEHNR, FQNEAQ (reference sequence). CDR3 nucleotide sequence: TGTTCCAGCAGCTTGAGTGGACAGGAAGAGACCCAGTACTTC. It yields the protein CSSSLSGQEETQYF.

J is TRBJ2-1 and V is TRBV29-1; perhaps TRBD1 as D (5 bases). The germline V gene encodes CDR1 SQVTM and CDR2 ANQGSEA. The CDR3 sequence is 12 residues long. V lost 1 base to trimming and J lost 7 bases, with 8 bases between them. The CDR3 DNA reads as TGCAGCGTTGAAGTCAGGGATAATGAGCAGTTCTTC. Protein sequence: CSVEVRDNEQFF.

CDR3 in amino acids: CASSIEGGGTEAFF. CDR3 nucleotide sequence: TGTGCCAGTAGTATAGAGGGTGGGGGGACTGAAGCTTTCTTT. This chain links TRBV19 with TRBJ1-1, with a tentative D call TRBD1 (5 bases). CDR3 length: 14 residues. Germline V gene lookup returns CDR1 LNHDA and CDR2 SQIVND (reference sequence). Trimming removed 0 bases at V and 5 bases at J, with 10 bases between.

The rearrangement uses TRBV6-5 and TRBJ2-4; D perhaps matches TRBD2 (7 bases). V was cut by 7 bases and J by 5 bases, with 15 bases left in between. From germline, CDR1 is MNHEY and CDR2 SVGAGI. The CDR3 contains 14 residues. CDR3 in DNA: TGTGCCAGCACCGAGGGGGGGATTGAAAACATTCAGTACTTC. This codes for CASTEGGIENIQYF.

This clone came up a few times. The CDR3 loop is CASSPREWGTEAFF. For the CDR3, the DNA is TGTGCCAGCTCTCCACGGGAGTGGGGGACTGAAGCTTTCTTT. This rearrangement joins TRBV27 to TRBJ1-1; TRBD1 is a possible D gene (5 bases). The CDR3 is made up of 14 amino acids. V lost 8 bases, J lost 5 bases, and 18 bases lay in between. Germline-derived CDR1 and CDR2 are MNHEY and SMNVEV (reference sequence).

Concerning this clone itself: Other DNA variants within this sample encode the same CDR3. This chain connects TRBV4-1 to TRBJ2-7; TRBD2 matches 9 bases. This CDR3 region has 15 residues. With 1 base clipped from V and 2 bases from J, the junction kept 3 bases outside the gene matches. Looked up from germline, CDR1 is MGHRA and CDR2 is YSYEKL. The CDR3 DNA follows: TGCGCCAGCAGCCAAGGCCTAGCGGGAACCTACGAGCAGTACTTC. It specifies CASSQGLAGTYEQYF.

CDR3 bases: TGTGCCAGCAGTTACGGGATACCCTACGAGCAGTACTTC. Protein: CASSYGIPYEQYF. This chain links TRBV27 with TRBJ2-7; TRBD2 might be the D (5 bases). V lost 4 bases, J lost 2 bases, and 9 bases lay in between. Germline V gives CDR1 MNHEY, CDR2 SMNVEV (reference sequence). The CDR3 extends over 13 amino acids.

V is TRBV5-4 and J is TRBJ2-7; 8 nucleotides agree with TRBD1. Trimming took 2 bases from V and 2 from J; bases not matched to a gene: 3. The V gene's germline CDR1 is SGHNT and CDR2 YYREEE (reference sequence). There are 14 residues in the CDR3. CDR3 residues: CASSFRDRPYEQYF. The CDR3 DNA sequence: TGTGCCAGCAGCTTCCGGGACAGGCCCTACGAGCAGTACTTC. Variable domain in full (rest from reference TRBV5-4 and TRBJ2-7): ETGVTQSPTHLIKTRGQQVTLRCSSQSGHNTVSWYQQALGQGPQFIFQYYREEENGRGNFPPRFSGLQFPNYSSELNVNALELDDSALYLCASSFRDRPYEQYFGPGTRLTVT.

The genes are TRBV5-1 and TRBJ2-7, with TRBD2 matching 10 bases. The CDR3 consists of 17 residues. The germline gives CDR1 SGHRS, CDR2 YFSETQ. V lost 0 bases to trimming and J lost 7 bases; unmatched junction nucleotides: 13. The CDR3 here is CASSLGHSGLATGEQYF. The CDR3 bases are TGCGCCAGCAGCTTGGGACATTCGGGACTAGCGACGGGGGAGCAGTACTTC.

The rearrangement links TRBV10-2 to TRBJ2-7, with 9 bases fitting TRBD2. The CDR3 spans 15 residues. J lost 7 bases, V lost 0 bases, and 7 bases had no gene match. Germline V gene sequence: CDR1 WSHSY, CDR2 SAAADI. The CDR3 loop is CASSESAGGVGEQYF. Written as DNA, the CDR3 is TGCGCCAGCAGTGAGTCGGCGGGAGGGGTTGGGGAGCAGTACTTC.